Listed below are T cell receptor beta chains from one sample, sequenced in a study of siplizumab effects on memory and regulatory T cells. Repertoires were generated with immunoSEQ multiplex PCR, while TCRdb's copy carries only in-frame clones and drops some. In the table there are tens of thousands of clones, approximately 96% of which are singletons. What was sequenced was naive CD4+ T cells sorted from blood. The receptor source for this set is a human donor in good health. CDR3s include the opening cysteine and the closing phenylalanine or tryptophan. A D gene is named only where the DNA matches it firmly.

j_call: TRBJ2-7
cdr3_length: 20
d_call: TRBD1
v_call: TRBV15
cdr3_aa: CATSRDFMSQGQGKAYEQYF
cdr3_nt: TGTGCCACCAGCAGAGATTTCATGTCTCAAGGACAGGGGAAGGCATACGAGCAGTACTTC

j_call: TRBJ2-3
cdr3_length: 15
d_call: NA
v_call: TRBV2
cdr3_aa: CASQKEGGNADTQYF
cdr3_nt: TGTGCCAGCCAGAAGGAGGGGGGGAACGCAGATACGCAGTATTTT

j_call: TRBJ1-1
cdr3_length: 15
d_call: TRBD1
v_call: TRBV7-2
cdr3_aa: CASSTWDRPNTEAFF
cdr3_nt: TGTGCCAGCAGCACCTGGGACAGGCCAAACACTGAAGCTTTCTTT

j_call: TRBJ1-2
cdr3_length: 17
d_call: NA
v_call: TRBV4-1
cdr3_aa: CASSQPLPGRSSGGYTF
cdr3_nt: TGCGCCAGCAGCCAACCATTACCGGGACGGAGTTCGGGTGGCTACACCTTC

j_call: TRBJ2-1
cdr3_length: 14
d_call: TRBD2
v_call: TRBV6-4
cdr3_aa: CASRGLAGGNEQFF
cdr3_nt: TGTGCCAGCAGAGGACTAGCGGGGGGGAATGAGCAGTTCTTC

j_call: TRBJ2-5
cdr3_length: 13
d_call: NA
v_call: TRBV11-2
cdr3_aa: CASRTGGKETQYF
cdr3_nt: TGTGCCAGCAGAACGGGGGGCAAAGAGACCCAGTACTTC

j_call: TRBJ1-1
cdr3_length: 14
d_call: NA
v_call: TRBV18
cdr3_aa: CASSPPAAAVEAFF
cdr3_nt: TGTGCCAGCTCACCACCGGCCGCCGCAGTCGAAGCTTTCTTT

j_call: TRBJ2-1
cdr3_length: 15
d_call: TRBD2
v_call: TRBV7-2
cdr3_aa: CASSLGLADYNEQFF
cdr3_nt: TGTGCCAGCAGCTTAGGACTAGCGGATTACAATGAGCAGTTCTTC

j_call: TRBJ2-7
cdr3_length: 12
d_call: NA
v_call: TRBV18
cdr3_aa: CASSPSSYEQYF
cdr3_nt: TGTGCCAGCTCACCATCAAGTTACGAGCAGTACTTC

j_call: TRBJ2-3
cdr3_length: 14
d_call: TRBD2
v_call: TRBV7-2
cdr3_aa: CASSFLLAGDTQYF
cdr3_nt: TGTGCCAGCAGCTTTTTACTAGCGGGGGATACGCAGTATTTT